A selection of T cell receptor beta chains follows, all from one sample in a study of tumor and adjacent non-tumor tissue in lung cancer. TCRdb reprocessed the multiplex PCR reads via MiXCR and lists one record per CDR3 protein. The repertoire includes some 97,000 distinct CDR3 sequences, approximately 65% of them detected once, and roughly a fifth sits in the top ten. Sample: distant non-tumor lung tissue. The origin of the receptors is a young man with non-small cell lung cancer. The CDR3 runs from the conserved cysteine through the conserved F or W. The size of a clone is reported for some rows only, either as once, few or many, or as a class for expanded clones.

len	abundance	v_gene	CDR3aa
15	once	TRBV7-8	CASSLVEDGGTESFF
17	many	TRBV11-2	CASSLGRRTGEGYGYTF
14	once	TRBV28	CASRPGTGVGEHYF
16	-	TRBV11-2	CASSGGLAAGTDTHYF
13	-	TRBV29-1	CSGGLAGGYEQFF
17	-	TRBV11-2	CASSLGGLAGGTGELFF
12	-	TRBV29-1	CSVKDRGNTIYF
15	many	TRBV20-1	CSASLSGAKYNEQFF
15	-	TRBV11-1	CASSRGTGRTYEQYF
14	-	TRBV14	CASSQFRLPYEQYF
14	-	TRBV11-2	CASRGQATTRELSF
13	-	TRBV20-1	CSARYPGQDGYTF
14	-	TRBV6-2/TRBV6-3	CASIRRTGPGEQYF
13	-	TRBV4-2	CASKGQRAEKLFF
12	-	TRBV11-2	CASGAGTCWQYF
13	-	TRBV11-2	CASSLGQNSPLYF
12	many	TRBV20-1	CSAPDRGLGAFF
15	-	TRBV11-2	CASGIILAGIDEQFF
16	-	TRBV6-1	CASTDVLRRDAGELFF
14	few	TRBV11-1	CASSWTAMNTEASF
16	-	TRBV28	CASSLGLGTTGHEQYF
15	-	TRBV29-1	CSVALLTSAFYEQYF
14	many	TRBV12-3/TRBV12-4	CASRAGQRNQPQHF
16	many	TRBV4-1	CASSQDEIGGTYEQYF
15	-	TRBV20-1	CSARDSRWGNYGYTF
15	many	TRBV10-3	CAISDGTHVTYEQYF
13	-	TRBV20-1	CSTRGEVLNEQFF
15	-	TRBV4-3	CASSPQGPGGFGYIF
14	many	TRBV6-2/TRBV6-3	CASRPTGNNQPQHF
17	-	TRBV6-2/TRBV6-3	CASSYHLEDPGTGELFF
15	-	TRBV12-3/TRBV12-4	CASSEHGSGNQPQHF
13	-	TRBV12-3/TRBV12-4	CGSIRHGGDEQFF
13	many	TRBV29-1	CSVAGRGAYGQYF
13	-	TRBV20-1	CRAPKGTRDEQYF
16	few	TRBV7-9	CASGLLVGVGTGELFF
15	once	TRBV5-1	CASTVGISIGSPLHF
13	-	TRBV29-1	CSVIAYSGGRLFF
14	-	TRBV11-1	CASRSLVWPNEQFF
16	-	TRBV11-2	CASTRTSGGATDTRYF
16	few	TRBV11-2	CASSTRTGGDTDTQYF
13	-	TRBV20-1	CSVRLQGGYEQHF
15	-	TRBV14	CASRYTGGRTVELFF
18	-	TRBV11-2	CASSPRHLQGVSTDTLYF
14	-	TRBV11-2	CASSSIQAGVGALF
15	-	TRBV20-1	CSAVLAGGVPGELFF
13	-	TRBV19	CASSMQGWETQYF
12	-	TRBV12-3/TRBV12-4	CASSLVGGKTFF
13	-	TRBV29-1	CSVDMGGGERAFF
13	-	TRBV20-1	CSVRLAGASEQYF
17	-	TRBV20-1	CSAIGPPGQGTTYEHYF